The next 2 T cell receptor beta chains were all read from a single sample in a study of blood T cell repertoires in COVID-19. Generated by immunoSEQ multiplex PCR, the TCRdb table keeps only in-frame clones and is missing some. The sample lists around 130,000 clones, about 83% occurring once. Material: PBMCs or T cells enriched from blood (not recorded which). These receptors all stem from a woman aged 30 to 39 who had recovered from COVID-19.

The chain couples TRBV2 to TRBJ1-5, with TRBD1 matching over 8 bases. V dropped 6 bases and J dropped 6; count of bases not matched to a gene: 7. This CDR3 has 14 residues. The germline V gene has CDR1 SNHLY and CDR2 FYNNEI. CDR3 DNA sequence: TGTGCCAGCAGCGTGGACAGGGACACTCAGCCCCAGCATTTT. Its protein product is CASSVDRDTQPQHF.

The rearrangement joins TRBV7-2 to TRBJ2-4; weak D call: TRBD2 (7 bases). The CDR3 sequence is 16 residues long. From germline, CDR1 is SGHTA and CDR2 FQGNSA. Trimming cost V 3 bases and J 0 bases, with 12 bases left between them. Here the CDR3 reads CASSLGGALAKNIQYF. Here the CDR3 DNA reads TGTGCCAGCAGCTTGGGGGGGGCCCTAGCCAAAAACATTCAGTACTTC.